This T cell receptor beta chain was obtained from a study of blood T cell repertoires in COVID-19 (dated by TCRdb to the early 2020s). General notes on the study: Samples from collaborators originated in the United States, Italy and Spain and spanned both the acute and convalescent phases of COVID-19. The prospective study material was composed of cDNA or gDNA derived from T cells, B-cell-depleted T cells, or PBMCs. The dataset comprised deeply sampled blood TCRbeta repertoires from subjects exposed to, actively infected with, or recovered from COVID-19. The repertoires were released in a freely available public database intended as a resource for research on the immune response to SARS-CoV-2. The samples were drawn from two sources: the first 160 participants of the ongoing ImmuneRACE study, and 1,200 or so subjects contributed by 6 global collaborators. Sample metadata almost always included a de-identified subject ID, COVID-19 status, age in years and sex. Where HLA class I and class II types were available, the types were taken from metadata supplied by the sample provider, not from assay-based typing. Summary of the overall study and its limitations: The amount of clinical and demographic metadata varied by source and participant and was provided uncurated.

A word on this clone: Its specific antigen is unknown. No much larger clonotype is one base removed from it; base qualities were not supplied.

TCRbeta CDR3 regions were amplified from genomic DNA by means of the immunoSEQ Assay, a bias-controlled multiplex PCR. Per the original workflow: The number of nucleated cells in each sample was estimated by amplification of reference gene primers within the assay. To quantify the absolute abundance of each unique TCRbeta CDR3 rearrangement, sequence reads were collapsed and filtered. For each sample, productive Simpson clonality was calculated as the square root of Simpson's diversity index across productive rearrangements. TCRdb retrieved this table from immuneACCESS and kept in-frame rearrangements only. Not all clones are present; in checked studies, unresolved V genes account for under half, and no reason is known for the remainder. V, J and clone size reflect that table, while D and trimming were determined from the DNA. This sample lists 200,000 to 250,000 clones; 70% to 90% were detected once. Approximately 2.4% of the sample goes to the ten largest clones.

The CDR3 starts with the cysteine, ends with the phenylalanine, and has 16 residues. The CDR3 DNA has 48 bases and is translated from base 1. The CDR1 and CDR2 encoded by the germline V gene (reference sequence) are SEHNR and FQNEAQ. From V the trimming removes 1 base and from J it removes 5 bases, while the gene matches leave 6 bases of the junction unaccounted for. At one collaborating source in Seattle, patients were enrolled during active infection and were followed longitudinally through the course of disease. Each collaborating institution followed its own protocols to collect whole blood in K2EDTA tubes. Collaborator samples were shipped for TCRbeta analysis as frozen whole blood, isolated PBMCs, or DNA extracted from either sample type.

This chain is built from TRBV7-9 and TRBJ2-1; 9 middle bases align to TRBD2. The sample consisted of peripheral blood. This TCR was sampled from a woman between 65 and 79 years old with COVID-19, enrolled during active disease. The CDR3 region: CASSLVFAGGDNEQFF. The bases are TGTGCCAGCAGCTTAGTGTTCGCGGGAGGGGACAATGAGCAGTTCTTC.